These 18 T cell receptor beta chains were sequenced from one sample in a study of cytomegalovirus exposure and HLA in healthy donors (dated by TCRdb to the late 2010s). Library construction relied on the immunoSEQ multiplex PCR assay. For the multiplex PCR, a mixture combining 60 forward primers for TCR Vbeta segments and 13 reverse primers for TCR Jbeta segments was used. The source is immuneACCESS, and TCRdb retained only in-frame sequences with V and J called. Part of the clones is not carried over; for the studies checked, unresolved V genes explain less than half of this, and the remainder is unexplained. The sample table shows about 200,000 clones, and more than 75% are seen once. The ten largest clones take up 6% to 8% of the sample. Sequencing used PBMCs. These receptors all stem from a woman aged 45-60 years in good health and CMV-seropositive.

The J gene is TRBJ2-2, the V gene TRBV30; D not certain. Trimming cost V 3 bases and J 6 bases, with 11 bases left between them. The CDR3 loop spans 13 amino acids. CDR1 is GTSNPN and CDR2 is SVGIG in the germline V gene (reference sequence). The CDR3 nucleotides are TGTGCCTGGAGAGACATTTGGGCCGGGGAGCTGTTTTTT. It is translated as CAWRDIWAGELFF.

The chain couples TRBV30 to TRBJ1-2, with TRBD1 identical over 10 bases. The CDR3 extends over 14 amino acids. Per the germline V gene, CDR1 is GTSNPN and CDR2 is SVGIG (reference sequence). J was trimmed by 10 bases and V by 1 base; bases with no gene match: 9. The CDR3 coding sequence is TGTGCCTGGAGTGCAGCTCGCCGACAGGGGGCCTACACCTTC. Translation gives CAWSAARRQGAYTF.

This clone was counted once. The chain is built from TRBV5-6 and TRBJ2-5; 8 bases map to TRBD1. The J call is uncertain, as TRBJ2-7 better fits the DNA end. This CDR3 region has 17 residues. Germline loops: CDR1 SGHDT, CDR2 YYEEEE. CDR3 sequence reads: CASSRSLITGQAHEQYF. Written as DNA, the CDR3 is TGTGCCAGCAGCCGCAGCTTGATTACGGGACAGGCCCACGAGCAGTACTTC.

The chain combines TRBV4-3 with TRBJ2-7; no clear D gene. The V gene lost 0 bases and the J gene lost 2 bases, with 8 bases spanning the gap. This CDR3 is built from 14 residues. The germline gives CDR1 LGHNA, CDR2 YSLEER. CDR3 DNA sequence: TGCGCCAGCAGCCAAGAGTACGGAGCCTACGAGCAGTACTTC. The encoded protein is CASSQEYGAYEQYF.

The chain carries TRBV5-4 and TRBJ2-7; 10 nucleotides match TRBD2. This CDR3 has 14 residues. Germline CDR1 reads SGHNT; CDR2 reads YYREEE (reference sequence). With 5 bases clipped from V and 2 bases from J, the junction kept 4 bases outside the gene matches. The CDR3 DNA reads TGTGCCAGCAGTACCGGGACTAGCGCCTACGAGCAGTACTTC. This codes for CASSTGTSAYEQYF. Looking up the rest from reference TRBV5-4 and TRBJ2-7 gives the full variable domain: ETGVTQSPTHLIKTRGQQVTLRCSSQSGHNTVSWYQQALGQGPQFIFQYYREEENGRGNFPPRFSGLQFPNYSSELNVNALELDDSALYLCASSTGTSAYEQYFGPGTRLTVT.

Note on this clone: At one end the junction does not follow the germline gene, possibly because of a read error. CDR3 residues: CASSNGTRPGANGLTF. CDR3 sequence (DNA): TGTGCCAGTAGCAACGGGACTCGCCCTGGGGCCAACGGCCTGACTTTC. V usage is TRBV19 and J usage is TRBJ2-6; D is possibly TRBD2 (6 bases). From germline, CDR1 is LNHDA and CDR2 SQIVND (reference sequence). This CDR3 has 16 residues.

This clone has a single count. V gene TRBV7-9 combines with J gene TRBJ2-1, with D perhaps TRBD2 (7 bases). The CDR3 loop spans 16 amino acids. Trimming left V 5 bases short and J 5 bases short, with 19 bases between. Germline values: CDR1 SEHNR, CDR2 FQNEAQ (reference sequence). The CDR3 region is CASSPKRGGLDNEQFF. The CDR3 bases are TGTGCCAGCAGCCCCAAAAGGGGGGGGCTCGACAATGAGCAGTTCTTC.

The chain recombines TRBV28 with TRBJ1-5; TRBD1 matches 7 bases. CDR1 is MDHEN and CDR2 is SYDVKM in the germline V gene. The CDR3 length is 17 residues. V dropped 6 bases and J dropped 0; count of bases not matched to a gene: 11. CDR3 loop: CASSPTGGTASNQPQHF. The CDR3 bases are TGTGCCAGCAGCCCCACGGGGGGGACAGCTAGCAATCAGCCCCAGCATTTT.

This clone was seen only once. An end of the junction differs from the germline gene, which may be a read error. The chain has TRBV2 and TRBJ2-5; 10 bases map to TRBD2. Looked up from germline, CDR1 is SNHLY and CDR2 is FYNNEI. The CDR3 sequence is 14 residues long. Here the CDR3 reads CAGSTSGYQGTQYF. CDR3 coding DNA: TGTGCCGGGTCGACTAGCGGGTACCAAGGGACCCAGTACTTC. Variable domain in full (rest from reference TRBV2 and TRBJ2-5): EPEVTQTPSHQVTQMGQEVILRCVPISNHLYFYWYRQILGQKVEFLVSFYNNEISEKSEIFDDQFSVERPDGSNFTLKIRSTKLEDSAMYFCAGSTSGYQGTQYFGPGTRLLVL.

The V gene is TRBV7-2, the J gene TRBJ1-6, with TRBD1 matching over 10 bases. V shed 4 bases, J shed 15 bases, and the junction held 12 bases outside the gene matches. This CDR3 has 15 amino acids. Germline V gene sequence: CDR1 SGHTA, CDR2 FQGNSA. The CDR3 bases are TGTGCCAGCAGCTCGGAGGCGGGACAGGGGTTGAGCCTCCACTTT. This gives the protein CASSSEAGQGLSLHF.

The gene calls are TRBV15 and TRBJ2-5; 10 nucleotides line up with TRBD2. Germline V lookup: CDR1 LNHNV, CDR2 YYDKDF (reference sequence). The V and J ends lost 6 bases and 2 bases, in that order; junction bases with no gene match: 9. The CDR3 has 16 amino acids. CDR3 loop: CATSGLGTSEQETQYF. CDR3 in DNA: TGTGCCACCAGTGGTCTAGGGACTAGCGAACAAGAGACCCAGTACTTC.

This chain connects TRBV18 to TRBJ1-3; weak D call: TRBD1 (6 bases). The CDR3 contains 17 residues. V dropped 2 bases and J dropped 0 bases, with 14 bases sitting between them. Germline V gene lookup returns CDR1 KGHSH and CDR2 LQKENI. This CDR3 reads CASSPSRDTSSGNTIYF. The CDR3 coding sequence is TGTGCCAGCTCACCATCCCGGGACACGAGCTCTGGAAACACCATATATTTT.

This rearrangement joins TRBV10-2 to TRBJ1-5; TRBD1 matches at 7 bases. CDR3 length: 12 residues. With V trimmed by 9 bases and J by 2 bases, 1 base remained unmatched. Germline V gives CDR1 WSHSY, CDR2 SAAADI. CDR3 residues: CASTGGNQPQHF. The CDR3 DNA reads TGCGCCAGTACAGGGGGCAATCAGCCCCAGCATTTT.

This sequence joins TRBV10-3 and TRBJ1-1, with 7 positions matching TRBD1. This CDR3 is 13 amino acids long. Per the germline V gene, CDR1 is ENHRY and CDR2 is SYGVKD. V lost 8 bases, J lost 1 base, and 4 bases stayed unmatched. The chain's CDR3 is CAIGGQANTEAFF. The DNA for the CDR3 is TGTGCCATCGGCGGACAGGCGAACACTGAAGCTTTCTTT.

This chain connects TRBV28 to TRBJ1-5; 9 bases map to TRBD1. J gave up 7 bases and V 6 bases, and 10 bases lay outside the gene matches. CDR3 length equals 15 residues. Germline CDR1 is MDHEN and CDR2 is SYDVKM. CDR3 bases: TGTGCCAGCAGGATCCGGGGACAGGGCGGCCAGCCCCAGCATTTT. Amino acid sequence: CASRIRGQGGQPQHF.

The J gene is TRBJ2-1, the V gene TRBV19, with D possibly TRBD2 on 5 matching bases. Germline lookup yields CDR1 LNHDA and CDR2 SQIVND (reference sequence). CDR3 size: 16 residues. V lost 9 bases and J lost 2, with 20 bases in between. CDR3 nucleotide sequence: TGTGCCAGCCGCCCCCGATCGGGGAACCCCTACAATGAGCAGTTCTTC. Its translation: CASRPRSGNPYNEQFF.

The CDR3 sequence is CASSPLDRGGINEQFF. CDR3 coding DNA: TGTGCCAGCAGCCCTTTAGACAGGGGAGGAATCAATGAGCAGTTCTTC. The J gene is TRBJ2-1, the V gene TRBV7-9; 8 bases map to TRBD1. Trimming took 5 bases from V and 6 from J; bases not matched to a gene: 12. The CDR3 sequence is 16 residues long. Germline values: CDR1 SEHNR, CDR2 FQNEAQ (reference sequence).

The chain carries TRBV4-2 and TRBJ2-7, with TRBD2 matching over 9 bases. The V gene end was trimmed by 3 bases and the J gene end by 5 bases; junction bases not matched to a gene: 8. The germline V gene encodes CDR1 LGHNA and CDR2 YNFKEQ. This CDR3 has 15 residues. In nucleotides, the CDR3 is TGTGCCAGCAGCCAGGAGGGACTAGCCCAAAACGAGCAGTACTTC. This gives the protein CASSQEGLAQNEQYF.